This paragraph covers one TCR beta chain sequence. Its target is unknown. The CDR3 is 13 residues long. Per germline, CDR1 KGHSH and CDR2 LQKENI. After removal of 5 bases from V and 4 bases from J, the junction contained 5 bases not matched to a gene. The table came from immunoSEQ multiplex PCR; TCRdb's copy has only in-frame clones and leaves some out. Among around 26,000 clones listed, more than 60% were seen once. These data belong to a study of OX40 agonist ivuxolimab in advanced cancers. Overall study context: Patients with hepatocellular carcinoma, melanoma, renal cell or head and neck cancer made up the dose-escalation patients. Study results and caveats: Clonal expansion was seen in CD4+ and CD8+ blood T cells by week 6 at 0.1 to 3.0 mg/kg. CD8+ T cells showed, on average, more clonal expansion than CD4+ cells.

The sequences come from CD4+ or CD8+ T cells sorted from blood, collected in a trial of the OX40 agonist ivuxolimab. The clonotype comes from an adult with an advanced solid tumor such as melanoma, head and neck, liver or kidney cancer. The chain links TRBV18 to TRBJ2-7; 7 positions match TRBD2. In DNA form, the CDR3 reads TGTGCCAGCTCAGGCGTGGGGGGGTACGAGCAGTACTTC. Protein: CASSGVGGYEQYF.